This T cell receptor (beta chain) was documented in a study of shared clonotypes between healthy human individuals. The sample holds one count of this clone. The CDR3 spans 15 residues. Germline V gives CDR1 SGDLS, CDR2 YYNGEE. V shed 0 bases, J shed 6 bases, and the junction held 9 bases outside the gene matches. Clones were read by immunoSEQ multiplex PCR, and TCRdb kept only the in-frame ones, dropping some. The sample holds under 600,000 clones, roughly four fifths seen once. V and J are TRBV9 and TRBJ2-7; TRBD1 aligns across 7 bases. The sequenced sample was PBMCs. This clonotype was sampled from a woman in her forties in good health. Some clones in this sample may be carry-over from other donors' samples. Here the CDR3 reads CASSVASTGAREQYF. The CDR3 coding sequence is TGTGCCAGCAGCGTAGCGAGTACAGGGGCACGCGAGCAGTACTTC.